The sequence of this T cell receptor (beta chain) was determined in a study of blood T cell repertoires in COVID-19. As for the study in general: Specimens from acute and convalescent COVID-19 originated in the United States, Italy and Spain. PBMCs, B-cell-depleted T cells, or T cells were the source of the cDNA or gDNA that made up the material.

TCRdb's copy holds only in-frame clones and misses some; the assay was immunoSEQ multiplex PCR. Altogether approximately 200,000 clones are present, approximately 86% being singletons, with the ten largest covering around 2.1%. The CDR3 length is 14 residues. Trimming left V 6 bases short and J 1 base short, with 12 bases between. Looked up from germline, CDR1 is MDHEN and CDR2 is SYDVKM. The sequenced sample was PBMCs or T cells enriched from blood (not recorded which). The receptor comes from a woman aged 30 to 39 who had recovered from COVID-19. The gene calls are TRBV28 and TRBJ1-1; D call uncertain. This CDR3 is CASSPIGENTEAFF. CDR3 in DNA: TGTGCCAGCAGCCCGATCGGAGAGAACACTGAAGCTTTCTTT.